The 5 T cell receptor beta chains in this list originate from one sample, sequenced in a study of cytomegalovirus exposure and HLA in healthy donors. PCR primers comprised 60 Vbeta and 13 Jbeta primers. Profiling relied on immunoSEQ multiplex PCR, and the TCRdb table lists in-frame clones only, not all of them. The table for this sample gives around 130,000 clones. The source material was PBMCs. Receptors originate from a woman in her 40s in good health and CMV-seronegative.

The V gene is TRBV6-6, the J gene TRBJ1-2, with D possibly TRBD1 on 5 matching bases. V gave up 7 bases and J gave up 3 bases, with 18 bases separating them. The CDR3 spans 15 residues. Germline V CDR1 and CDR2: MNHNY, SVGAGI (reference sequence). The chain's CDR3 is CASKPLMTDHYGYTF. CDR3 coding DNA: TGTGCCAGCAAACCCCTCATGACAGATCACTATGGCTACACCTTC.

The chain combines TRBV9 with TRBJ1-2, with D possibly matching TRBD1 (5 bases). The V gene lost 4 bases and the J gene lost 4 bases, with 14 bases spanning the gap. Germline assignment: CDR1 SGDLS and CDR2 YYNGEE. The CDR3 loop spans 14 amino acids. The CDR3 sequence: CASSPLGGSYGYTF. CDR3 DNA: TGTGCCAGCAGCCCTCTGGGGGGGAGCTATGGCTACACCTTC.

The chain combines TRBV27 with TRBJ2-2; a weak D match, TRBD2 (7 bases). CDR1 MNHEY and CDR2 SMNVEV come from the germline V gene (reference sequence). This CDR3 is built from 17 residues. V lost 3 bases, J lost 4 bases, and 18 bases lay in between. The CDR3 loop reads CASSFGDRGAFTGELFF. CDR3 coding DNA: TGTGCCAGCAGTTTTGGGGACCGGGGGGCGTTCACCGGGGAGCTGTTTTTT.

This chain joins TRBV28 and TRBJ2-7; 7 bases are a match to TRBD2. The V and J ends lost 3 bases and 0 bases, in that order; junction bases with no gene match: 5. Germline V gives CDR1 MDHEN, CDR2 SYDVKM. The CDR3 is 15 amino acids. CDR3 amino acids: CASSFAGGGSYEQYF. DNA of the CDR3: TGTGCCAGCAGTTTTGCGGGCGGGGGCTCCTACGAGCAGTACTTC.

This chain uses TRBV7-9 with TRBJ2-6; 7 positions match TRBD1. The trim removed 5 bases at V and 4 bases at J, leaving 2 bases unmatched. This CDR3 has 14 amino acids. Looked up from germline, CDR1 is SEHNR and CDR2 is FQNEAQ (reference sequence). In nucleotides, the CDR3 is TGTGCCAGCAGCCTGGGACAGGGGGCCAACGTCCTGACTTTC. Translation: CASSLGQGANVLTF.